This TCR beta chain emerged from a study of OX40 agonist ivuxolimab in advanced cancers. Study-wide background: Aged roughly 23 to 80 with a mean of roughly 63 years, they were about 80% male.

CDR3 length equals 13 residues. V lost 3 bases and J lost 8; bases outside the gene matches: 4. Germline V gene sequence: CDR1 MNHEY, CDR2 SMNVEV (reference sequence). Findings of the study overall: Expanded clones tended on average to be more numerous among CD8+ T cells than CD4+. Partial responders treated at 0.1-3.0 mg/kg exhibited clonal expansion among the lowest measured.

Regarding this clone: The target antigen is unknown.

Profiling relied on immunoSEQ multiplex PCR, and the TCRdb table lists in-frame clones only, not all of them. The sample lists tens of thousands of clones; 84% were seen once. This receptor was obtained from an adult with an advanced solid tumor such as melanoma, head and neck, liver or kidney cancer. J is TRBJ1-2 and V is TRBV27; 9 bases agree with TRBD1. Sequencing used CD4+ or CD8+ T cells sorted from blood, obtained in a trial of the OX40 agonist ivuxolimab. This CDR3 reads CASSFGTGKGYTF. CDR3 coding DNA: TGTGCCAGCAGTTTTGGGACAGGGAAGGGCTACACCTTC.